This T cell receptor (beta chain) was identified in a study of blood T cell repertoires in COVID-19. Study context: Donors in the United States, Italy and Spain gave samples during acute or convalescent COVID-19.

Ages ranged from about 18 to 89 years, with residence in 24 US areas. Cohort assignment relied on participant-reported clinical history. Two negative PCRs, clearance, or symptom resolution had been documented for recovered Cohort 3 donors. Germline V gene data show CDR1 as MNHNY and CDR2 as SVGAGI (reference sequence). V shed 6 bases and J 4 bases; nucleotides not matched to a gene: 4. This CDR3 contains 14 residues. Repertoires were generated with immunoSEQ multiplex PCR, while TCRdb's copy carries only in-frame clones and drops some. This sample has around 480,000 clones; about 90% occur once, and the top ten carry about 0.65%.

Sequencing used PBMCs or T cells enriched from blood (not recorded which). The J gene is TRBJ2-4, the V gene TRBV6-6; 9 nucleotides agree with TRBD1. The source is a woman younger than 30 who had recovered from COVID-19. The CDR3 DNA follows: TGTGCCAGCAGGACGGGACAGGGAAAAAACATTCAGTACTTC. Encoded protein: CASRTGQGKNIQYF.